One and the same sample provided the 5 T cell receptor beta chains below, sequenced in a study of OX40 agonist ivuxolimab in advanced cancers. The library was generated by the immunoSEQ multiplex PCR assay. The table comes from immuneACCESS by way of TCRdb, which keeps in-frame sequences with V and J called. Part of the clones is missing from these tables; in studies checked, under half for an unresolved V gene and the rest for unknown reasons. The sample table records about 93,000 clones; roughly 94% of these occur just once. 0.5% to 0.65% of the sample goes to the ten largest clones. The sample was CD4+ or CD8+ T cells sorted from blood, taken in a trial of the OX40 agonist ivuxolimab. The origin of the receptors is an adult with an advanced solid tumor such as melanoma, head and neck, liver or kidney cancer.

The chain is built from TRBV15 and TRBJ1-2; TRBD1 is a possible D gene (5 bases). Germline CDR1 LNHNV, CDR2 YYDKDF (reference sequence). The CDR3 has 11 amino acids. With 5 bases removed from V and 14 bases from J, the gap between germline ends came to 15 bases. The CDR3 DNA reads TGTGCCACCAGCGGCCACCGGGACGTAACCTTC. Translated: CATSGHRDVTF.

The gene calls are TRBV27 and TRBJ1-6; 9 bases are shared with TRBD1. The germline CDR1 and CDR2 sequences are MNHEY and SMNVEV (reference sequence). This CDR3 spans 15 amino acids. Trimming removed 6 bases from V and 6 bases from J; junction bases left unmatched: 6. The CDR3 reads CASSPQGATNSPLHF. The CDR3 nucleotides read TGTGCCAGCAGCCCACAGGGGGCGACTAATTCACCCCTCCACTTT.

The V gene is TRBV6-5, the J gene TRBJ1-2, with 7 bases fitting TRBD1. CDR3 size: 14 residues. The germline CDR1 and CDR2 sequences are MNHEY and SVGAGI. V lost 7 bases to trimming and J lost 8 bases; unmatched junction nucleotides: 13. The CDR3, as DNA: TGTGCCAGCACTCAGCTCGACAGGGTGGAAGGCTACACCTTC. Amino acids: CASTQLDRVEGYTF.

Written as DNA, the CDR3 is TGTGCCAGCAGTGGAGGACCAGCCCCCTACGAGCAGTACTTC. Protein sequence: CASSGGPAPYEQYF. This rearrangement joins TRBV6-5 to TRBJ2-7; tentative D call: TRBD2 (5 bases). V was clipped by 5 bases and J by 2 bases, with 13 bases between them. The CDR3 loop spans 14 amino acids. Germline V gene sequence: CDR1 MNHEY, CDR2 SVGAGI.

The chain is built from TRBV11-2 and TRBJ1-1; 7 nucleotides line up with TRBD1. Germline CDR1 reads SGHAT; CDR2 reads FQNNGV. The ends lost 5 bases at V and 3 bases at J; junction bases unmatched: 3. This CDR3 comprises 13 residues. DNA for the CDR3: TGTGCCAGCAGCATTACAGGGGACACTGAAGCTTTCTTT. Translation: CASSITGDTEAFF.